One and the same sample provided the 24 T cell receptor beta chains below, sequenced in a study of T cell responses to AZD1222 COVID-19 vaccine. Profiling relied on immunoSEQ multiplex PCR, and the TCRdb table lists in-frame clones only, not all of them. This sample has about 130,000 clones, with 88% found just once. This specimen consisted of peripheral blood, obtained on day 0 of AZD1222 vaccination. The receptors shown here come from an adult in good health.

This chain links TRBV4-3 with TRBJ1-4; 9 positions agree with TRBD1. CDR1 and CDR2 (germline): LGHNA, YSLEER. Trimming took 4 bases from V and 7 from J; bases not matched to a gene: 7. This CDR3 has 15 amino acids. The CDR3 coding sequence is TGCGCCAGCAGCCTCTTCGGGACAGGGACTGAAAAACTGTTTTTT. It is translated as CASSLFGTGTEKLFF.

This rearrangement joins TRBV27 to TRBJ2-7; 7 bases agree with TRBD1. Germline V gene lookup returns CDR1 MNHEY and CDR2 SMNVEV (reference sequence). This CDR3 spans 13 amino acids. V lost 0 bases and J lost 7; bases outside the gene matches: 3. CDR3 sequence: CASSLSGGREQYF. CDR3 DNA: TGTGCCAGCAGTTTATCAGGGGGCCGTGAGCAGTACTTC.

The chain carries TRBV27 and TRBJ1-5; the D is unclear. V lost 4 bases to trimming and J lost 0 bases, with 13 bases between them. Germline V CDR1 and CDR2: MNHEY, SMNVEV (reference sequence). This CDR3 has 16 amino acids. The chain's CDR3 is CASSSRGGNSNQPQHF. The CDR3 bases are TGTGCCAGCAGTTCCCGTGGTGGGAATAGCAATCAGCCCCAGCATTTT.

The V and J genes are TRBV7-2 and TRBJ2-3; D is unclear. The CDR3 covers 16 residues. With 2 bases removed from V and 3 bases from J, the gap between germline ends came to 15 bases. Germline V lookup: CDR1 SGHTA, CDR2 FQGNSA. In DNA, the CDR3 is TGTGCCAGCAGCTTACAGGCGGCTAGGTCTACAGATACGCAGTATTTT. Protein sequence: CASSLQAARSTDTQYF.

In regard to this clone: The identical CDR3 is also encoded by other nucleotide sequences in the sample. The V call is TRBV12-3 or TRBV12-4, the J call TRBJ1-2, with unresolved D. V gave up 2 bases and J gave up 4 bases, with 8 bases separating them. CDR3 length: 13 residues. DNA for the CDR3: TGTGCCAGCAGTTTAAGGGTTGGCTATGGCTACACCTTC. Its translation: CASSLRVGYGYTF.

The chain joins TRBV4-3 to TRBJ1-2; 7 bases match TRBD1. Germline V lookup: CDR1 LGHNA, CDR2 YSLEER. The CDR3 consists of 15 residues. The trim removed 4 bases at V and 5 bases at J, leaving 10 bases unmatched. CDR3 DNA sequence: TGCGCCAGCAGCCCAAACCAGGGGGAGGGGTATGGCTACACCTTC. Translating gives CASSPNQGEGYGYTF.

In its sample, this clone was seen once. This rearrangement joins TRBV18 to TRBJ1-2, with 7 positions matching TRBD1. Germline V gene lookup returns CDR1 KGHSH and CDR2 LQKENI. Losses at the gene ends were 2 bases for V and 9 bases for J; bases not matched to a gene: 9. The CDR3 totals 14 residues. CDR3 nucleotides: TGTGCCAGCTCACCAGAAGAACAGGGGCCCCGCTACACCTTC. This translates into CASSPEEQGPRYTF.

V usage is TRBV20-1 and J usage is TRBJ2-7; weak D call: TRBD2 (5 bases). Per the germline V gene, CDR1 is DFQATT and CDR2 is SNEGSKA (reference sequence). The CDR3 consists of 10 residues. Between the trimmed V and J ends, which lost 7 bases and 6 bases, there was a span of 10 bases. CDR3 amino acids: CSVRAVEQYF. DNA of the CDR3: TGCAGTGTCAGAGCGGTCGAGCAGTACTTC.

This chain joins TRBV18 and TRBJ2-7; the D is unclear. The germline CDR1 and CDR2 sequences are KGHSH and LQKENI. The CDR3 sequence is 15 residues long. Trimming cost V 4 bases and J 3 bases, with 16 bases left between them. In nucleotides, the CDR3 is TGTGCCAGCTCACTGGTCAGGACCTCTGGCTACGAGCAGTACTTC. Its translation is CASSLVRTSGYEQYF. Based on the CDR3 plus reference TRBV18 and TRBJ2-7, the full variable domain is NAGVMQNPRHLVRRRGQEARLRCSPMKGHSHVYWYRQLPEEGLKFMVYLQKENIIDESGMPKERFSAEFPKEGPSILRIQQVVRGDSAAYFCASSLVRTSGYEQYFGPGTRLTVT.

This chain links TRBV27 with TRBJ2-3; weak D call: TRBD2 (6 bases). CDR3 length: 14 residues. CDR1 is MNHEY, CDR2 SMNVEV, per germline (reference sequence). Trimming cost V 5 bases and J 6 bases, with 15 bases left between them. CDR3 coding DNA: TGTGCCAGCAGTCCCTGGGACTCGGCCGATACGCAGTATTTT. It specifies CASSPWDSADTQYF.

The chain is built from TRBV5-5 and TRBJ1-5; no definite D call. Germline CDR1 SGHKS, CDR2 YYEKEE (reference sequence). This CDR3 is 14 amino acids long. Trimming took off 5 bases at V and 1 base at J, with 10 bases between the two ends. CDR3 region: CASRLDISNQPQHF. CDR3 in DNA: TGTGCCAGCAGACTCGACATCAGCAATCAGCCCCAGCATTTT. Variable domain in full (rest from reference TRBV5-5 and TRBJ1-5): DAGVTQSPTHLIKTRGQQVTLRCSPISGHKSVSWYQQVLGQGPQFIFQYYEKEERGRGNFPDRFSARQFPNYSSELNVNALLLGDSALYLCASRLDISNQPQHFGDGTRLSIL.

This clone turned up a few times. The chain couples TRBV6-5 to TRBJ1-5, with TRBD1 matching 8 bases. Germline CDR1 reads MNHEY; CDR2 reads SVGAGI. Germline trimming cut 6 bases from V and 3 bases from J; bases unmatched to any gene: 7. This CDR3 comprises 15 residues. CDR3 nucleotide sequence: TGTGCCAGCAGAGAGGACAGGGTTGACAATCAGCCCCAGCATTTT. It is translated as CASREDRVDNQPQHF.

This clone was detected only once. This chain uses TRBV25-1 with TRBJ1-2; the match to TRBD1 covers 7 bases. The V gene end was trimmed by 4 bases and the J gene end by 6 bases; junction bases not matched to a gene: 2. The CDR3 runs 12 residues. The V gene's germline CDR1 is MGHDK and CDR2 SYGVNS. CDR3 sequence: CASSVTGDGYTF. In DNA, the CDR3 is TGTGCCAGCAGTGTCACAGGGGATGGCTACACCTTC.

The CDR3 is CSVPRAGSGTDTQYF. The CDR3 DNA sequence: TGCAGCGTCCCCCGAGCGGGGTCGGGCACAGATACGCAGTATTTT. This chain connects TRBV29-1 to TRBJ2-3, with 7 positions matching TRBD2. V dropped 6 bases and J dropped 1; count of bases not matched to a gene: 10. This CDR3 contains 15 residues. Germline V gene data show CDR1 as SQVTM and CDR2 as ANQGSEA.

This chain joins TRBV29-1 and TRBJ1-2, with a possible D match to TRBD1 (5 bases). The CDR3 is made up of 13 amino acids. The V and J ends lost 4 bases and 1 base respectively, with 10 bases between them. The germline V gene has CDR1 SQVTM and CDR2 ANQGSEA. CDR3 DNA sequence: TGCAGCGTTGCGGGGGATGGTAACTATGGCTACACCTTC. Translation gives CSVAGDGNYGYTF.

The V and J genes are TRBV9 and TRBJ2-3; D may be TRBD1 (6 bases). The length of the CDR3 is 15 residues. The germline V and J ends were trimmed by 3 bases and 4 bases, with 15 bases remaining between them. Germline V gene data show CDR1 as SGDLS and CDR2 as YYNGEE. CDR3 bases: TGTGCCAGCAGCGCTCAGGGGAGAGGTGCAGATACGCAGTATTTT. It specifies CASSAQGRGADTQYF.

This chain uses TRBV7-2 with TRBJ2-1; 9 positions agree with TRBD2. The V gene end was trimmed by 0 bases and the J gene end by 8 bases; junction bases not matched to a gene: 8. Looked up from germline, CDR1 is SGHTA and CDR2 is FQGNSA. The CDR3 contains 16 residues. The CDR3 DNA follows: TGTGCCAGCAGCTTAGCGGCTAGCGGGAAAGCTTATGAGCAGTTCTTC. This translates into CASSLAASGKAYEQFF.

This chain connects TRBV11-2 to TRBJ1-1, with D hard to call. Trimming took 5 bases from V and 1 from J, leaving 5 bases between them. CDR3 size: 12 residues. CDR1 is SGHAT and CDR2 is FQNNGV in the germline V gene. The CDR3 loop reads CASSPRNTEAFF. CDR3 DNA: TGTGCCAGCAGCCCGCGGAACACTGAAGCTTTCTTT.

The rearrangement uses TRBV10-1 and TRBJ2-3; 9 bases line up with TRBD2. Germline V gene data show CDR1 as WNHNN and CDR2 as SYGVQD (reference sequence). Losses at the gene ends were 5 bases for V and 2 bases for J; bases not matched to a gene: 8. This CDR3 spans 16 amino acids. CDR3 region: CASSKGLAYPTDTQYF. In DNA form, the CDR3 reads TGCGCCAGCAGTAAAGGACTAGCGTATCCCACAGATACGCAGTATTTT.

The V gene is TRBV21-1, the J gene TRBJ2-7; TRBD2 is the table's D call, not checked against the DNA. TRBV21-1 is termed a pseudogene. The CDR3 length is 15 residues. The CDR3 sequence is CASSKGLAGAAEQYF. The CDR3 DNA reads TGTGCCAGCAGCAAAGGGCTAGCGGGGGCGGCCGAGCAGTACTTC.

The genes are TRBV3-1 (or the pseudogene TRBV3-2) and TRBJ1-3; 7 positions agree with TRBD1. The CDR3 has 15 amino acids. The V segment lost 3 bases and the J segment 4 bases; nucleotides outside the gene matches: 6. Germline V gene sequence: CDR1 LGHDT, CDR2 YNNKEL (reference sequence). CDR3 amino acids: CASSHLTGRGNTIYF. In DNA form, the CDR3 reads TGTGCCAGCAGCCATCTGACAGGGCGCGGAAACACCATATATTTT.

The rearrangement uses TRBV10-3 and TRBJ1-1, with D maybe TRBD1 (5 bases). The CDR3 is made up of 13 amino acids. Germline values: CDR1 ENHRY, CDR2 SYGVKD. Trimming took off 7 bases at V and 4 bases at J, with 13 bases between the two ends. CDR3 sequence reads: CAITPGDGTEAFF. CDR3 sequence (DNA): TGTGCCATCACTCCGGGGGATGGCACTGAAGCTTTCTTT.

V is TRBV28 and J is TRBJ1-5, with 7 bases lining up with TRBD1. This CDR3 spans 16 amino acids. Germline-derived CDR1 and CDR2 are MDHEN and SYDVKM. Trimming removed 2 bases from V and 2 bases from J; junction bases left unmatched: 6. DNA for the CDR3: TGTGCCAGCAGTTTACCGACAGGGTGGGGCAATCAGCCCCAGCATTTT. Translation: CASSLPTGWGNQPQHF.

The rearrangement uses TRBV5-6 and TRBJ2-6; 10 bases are shared with TRBD1. In germline, CDR1 is SGHDT, CDR2 YYEEEE. This CDR3 has 18 amino acids. Trimming at V came to 5 bases and at J to 3 bases, leaving 11 bases not matched to a gene. CDR3 nucleotides: TGTGCCAGCAGTCCCGGGACAGGGGCCTTAAGTGGGGCCAACGTCCTGACTTTC. Translation: CASSPGTGALSGANVLTF. Using reference TRBV5-6 and TRBJ2-6 for the parts outside the CDR3, the full variable domain is DAGVTQSPTHLIKTRGQQVTLRCSPKSGHDTVSWYQQALGQGPQFIFQYYEEEERQRGNFPDRFSGHQFPNYSSELNVNALLLGDSALYLCASSPGTGALSGANVLTFGAGSRLTVL.